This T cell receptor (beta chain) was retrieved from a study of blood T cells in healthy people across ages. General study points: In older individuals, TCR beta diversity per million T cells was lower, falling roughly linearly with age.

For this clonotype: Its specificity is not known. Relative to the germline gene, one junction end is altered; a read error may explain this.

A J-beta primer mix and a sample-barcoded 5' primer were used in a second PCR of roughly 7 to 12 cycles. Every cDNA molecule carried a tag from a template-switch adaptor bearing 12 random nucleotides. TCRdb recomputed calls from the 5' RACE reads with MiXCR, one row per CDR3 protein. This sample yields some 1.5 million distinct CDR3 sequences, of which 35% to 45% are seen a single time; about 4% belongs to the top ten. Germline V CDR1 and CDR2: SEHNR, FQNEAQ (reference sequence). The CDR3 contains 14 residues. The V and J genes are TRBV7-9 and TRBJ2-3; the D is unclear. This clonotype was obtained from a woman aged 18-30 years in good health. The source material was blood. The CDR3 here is CASGLGQGLDTQYF. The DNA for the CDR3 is TGTGCCAGCGGCTTGGGCCAAGGGTTGGATACGCAGTATTTT.